Here is one T cell receptor (beta chain) with its context. What it binds is unknown. This sample stems from a study of cytomegalovirus exposure and HLA in healthy donors. Study-level results: There were under 200 TCR beta chains listed as cytomegalovirus-associated.

The protocol was immunoSEQ multiplex PCR, while the TCRdb copy is restricted to in-frame clones and leaves out a portion. The table lists roughly 260,000 clones, roughly 90% of them singletons. The receptor was isolated from a woman aged 18-29 years in good health and CMV-seronegative. Material for sequencing was PBMCs.

CDR3 region: CASSPRSTISGNTIYF. The CDR3 bases are TGCGCCAGCAGCCCCCGAAGTACTATTTCTGGAAACACCATATATTTT. V is TRBV4-3 and J is TRBJ1-3; D is undetermined. The germline gives CDR1 LGHNA, CDR2 YSLEER. CDR3 size: 16 residues. V lost 4 bases, J lost 1 base, and 14 bases lay in between.